This TCR beta chain is drawn from a study of beta chain features in type 1 diabetes. Expressed TCRB transcripts got sequenced, as all isolated RNA was reverse transcribed. TCRdb keeps only in-frame clones here, not all; method: immunoSEQ multiplex PCR. The sample includes more than 300,000 clones, more than 13% of them seen just once. The junction had 6 bases not matched to a gene; V was cut back by 5 bases and J by 6 bases. CDR3 length: 15 amino acids. The germline gives CDR1 MNHEY, CDR2 SMNVEV (reference sequence). The specimen was naive CD4+ T cells from blood. This clonotype was sampled from a woman between 18 and 29 years old in good health. The V gene is TRBV27, the J gene TRBJ2-3, with 12 bases fitting TRBD1. In DNA form, the CDR3 reads TGTGCCAGCAGTCCGGGACAGGGGGCAGCCGATACGCAGTATTTT. The encoded protein is CASSPGQGAADTQYF.